This TCR beta chain was documented in a study of T cell responses to AZD1222 COVID-19 vaccine. Trimming pared 1 base from V and 7 bases from J, leaving 8 bases between. The germline CDR1 and CDR2 sequences are SGHVS and FQNEAQ. The CDR3 covers 12 residues. Notes on the study in general: Reportedly, close to half of spike-specific TCRs are directed against unmutated variant regions. Spike-specific TCR breadth and depth were elevated following two AZD1222 doses. Sampled repertoires all dated from after the peak T cell response.

Only in-frame clones appear in the TCRdb table, and some are missing; sequencing was by immunoSEQ multiplex PCR. The data hold 100,000 to 150,000 clones, with about 79% observed a single time. Regarding this clone: Its antigen is unknown.

The V gene is TRBV7-8, the J gene TRBJ2-7; D is ambiguous. The TCR sequence derives from an adult who received the AZD1222 COVID-19 vaccine. The sample here was peripheral blood, taken 28 days after the second AZD1222 dose. The CDR3 loop reads CASSLEPGEQYF. The CDR3 nucleotides are TGTGCCAGCAGCTTAGAGCCCGGGGAGCAGTACTTC. Full variable domain (outside the CDR3, taken from reference TRBV7-8 and TRBJ2-7): GAGVSQSPRYKVAKRGQDVALRCDPISGHVSLFWYQQALGQGPEFLTYFQNEAQLDKSGLPSDRFFAERPEGSVSTLKIQRTQQEDSAVYLCASSLEPGEQYFGPGTRLTVT.